This TCR beta chain originates from a study of human T cells and chemical hapten exposure. Regarding the study as a whole: Relative to controls, expanded TCRs formed significantly more large CDR3 similarity clusters.

From germline, CDR1 is MNHNS and CDR2 SASEGT. Between the trimmed V and J ends, which lost 0 bases and 0 bases, there was a span of 9 bases. The CDR3 loop spans 16 amino acids. The time point is: patch test 3, about 24 weeks after DPC sensitization. The treatment denotes: therapeutic diphenylcyclopropenone sensitization with weekly scalp DPC. A single record per CDR3 protein comes from TCRdb applying MiXCR to the RACE reads. The sample lists 90,000 to 140,000 distinct CDR3 sequences, under 40% seen once, with roughly 3% in the top ten. For this clonotype: The antigen is unknown.

Sequences were derived from whole blood, sampled in connection with sensitization to the hapten diphenylcyclopropenone (DPC). This receptor was obtained from a man aged 40-50 years with alopecia areata. Some clones in this sample may be carry-over from other donors' samples. V gene TRBV6-1 combines with J gene TRBJ2-1, with D possibly TRBD1 on 6 matching bases. The CDR3 nucleotides read TGTGCCAGCAGTGAAGCCGGACAGAGCTCCTACAATGAGCAGTTCTTC. Translating gives CASSEAGQSSYNEQFF.